Presented here are 16 T cell receptor beta chains from one specimen sequenced in a study of shared clonotypes between healthy human individuals. Using immunoSEQ multiplex PCR, the repertoire was profiled, and TCRdb retains in-frame clones only, with some absent. The repertoire holds around 2.1 million clones, with just over 90% as singletons. CD45RO-negative, CCR7-selected cells formed the naive CD8 fraction, which excluded terminally differentiated effector memory CD45RA+ cells. The sample was naive CD8+ T cells from PBMCs. The origin of the receptors is a man younger than 30 in good health. Some clones in this sample may be carry-over from other donors' samples.

CDR3 protein: CASATGGLSGNQPQHF. As DNA, the CDR3 is TGTGCCAGCGCGACAGGGGGCCTGTCTGGGAATCAGCCCCAGCATTTT. The V gene is TRBV13, the J gene TRBJ1-5, with TRBD1 matching over 10 bases. The CDR3 spans 16 residues. V dropped 8 bases and J dropped 4; count of bases not matched to a gene: 11. Per the germline V gene, CDR1 is PRHDT and CDR2 is FYEKMQ (reference sequence).

This clone was counted a single time. This CDR3 is also generated by other DNA sequences in the sample. CDR3: CASSQRTSSSYEQYF. CDR3 bases: TGCGCCAGCAGCCAACGGACTAGTAGCTCCTACGAGCAGTACTTC. The chain recombines TRBV4-1 with TRBJ2-7, with TRBD2 matching 7 bases. This CDR3 region has 15 residues. The trim removed 2 bases at V and 0 bases at J, leaving 4 bases unmatched. The germline V gene has CDR1 MGHRA and CDR2 YSYEKL.

This chain connects TRBV6-6 to TRBJ2-3; TRBD2 matches 9 bases. This CDR3 has 16 amino acids. With 4 bases clipped from V and 4 bases from J, the junction kept 9 bases outside the gene matches. Germline CDR1 MNHNY, CDR2 SVGAGI (reference sequence). This CDR3 reads CASSFLGGGGADTQYF. In nucleotides, the CDR3 is TGTGCCAGCAGTTTCCTTGGCGGGGGGGGTGCAGATACGCAGTATTTT.

This clone was seen once. V gene TRBV30 combines with J gene TRBJ2-7, with D tentatively TRBD2 (6 bases). Germline CDR1 is GTSNPN and CDR2 is SVGIG (reference sequence). CDR3 size: 13 residues. The V end was cut by 2 bases, the J end by 7 bases, with 15 bases between. The CDR3 DNA reads TGTGCCTGGAGTCTCGGAGGGCCGGGGGAGCAGTACTTC. Protein sequence: CAWSLGGPGEQYF.

The chain has TRBV10-1 and TRBJ2-1; 8 nucleotides match TRBD2. Per the germline V gene, CDR1 is WNHNN and CDR2 is SYGVQD (reference sequence). The CDR3 runs to 15 residues. V dropped 4 bases and J dropped 7; count of bases not matched to a gene: 9. CDR3: CASSGKRESRNEQFF. The CDR3, as DNA: TGCGCCAGCAGTGGGAAGCGGGAGAGTAGGAATGAGCAGTTCTTC.

The rearrangement links TRBV11-1 to TRBJ2-7; perhaps TRBD1 as D (6 bases). Between the trimmed V and J ends, which lost 6 bases and 0 bases, there was a span of 12 bases. Germline values: CDR1 SGHAT, CDR2 FQDESV (reference sequence). The CDR3 totals 14 residues. In DNA form, the CDR3 reads TGTGCCAGCAGTTTTACAGGGAGCTCCTACGAGCAGTACTTC. Translated: CASSFTGSSYEQYF.

This CDR3 is CASSLGTGDPKLFF. The CDR3 DNA reads TGTGCCAGCAGCTTAGGGACAGGGGACCCAAAACTGTTTTTT. The V and J genes are TRBV5-5 and TRBJ1-4, with 10 positions matching TRBD1. From germline, CDR1 is SGHKS and CDR2 YYEKEE (reference sequence). This CDR3 has 14 residues. After removal of 2 bases from V and 10 bases from J, the junction contained 5 bases not matched to a gene.

The chain employs TRBV27 and TRBJ2-3, with D possibly being TRBD2 (6 bases). This CDR3 is built from 16 residues. With 5 bases removed from V and 0 bases from J, the gap between germline ends came to 15 bases. The germline V gene encodes CDR1 MNHEY and CDR2 SMNVEV (reference sequence). For the CDR3, the DNA is TGTGCCAGCAGTCCAGCGGGCCTTGTTAGCACAGATACGCAGTATTTT. Translating gives CASSPAGLVSTDTQYF.

The J gene is TRBJ2-3, the V gene TRBV7-6; 9 bases line up with TRBD2. The CDR3 extends over 17 amino acids. V shed 5 bases, J shed 0 bases, and the junction held 9 bases outside the gene matches. Germline CDR1 reads SGHVS; CDR2 reads FNYEAQ. The CDR3 sequence: CASSISRSGGSTDTQYF. CDR3 coding DNA: TGTGCCAGCAGCATTTCTAGGAGCGGGGGGAGCACAGATACGCAGTATTTT.

The V and J genes are TRBV7-9 and TRBJ1-4, with D tentatively TRBD1 (5 bases). The V gene's germline CDR1 is SEHNR and CDR2 FQNEAQ (reference sequence). Trimming removed 5 bases from V and 6 bases from J, with 16 bases in between. The CDR3 is 15 amino acids. CDR3 sequence reads: CASSETSGGDEKLFF. CDR3 nucleotides: TGTGCCAGCAGCGAAACCAGCGGGGGAGATGAAAAACTGTTTTTT.

This chain uses TRBV21-1 with TRBJ1-2; the table assigns TRBD1, which was not confirmed against the DNA. TRBV21-1 is annotated as a pseudogene. The CDR3 length is 19 residues. CDR3 loop: CASPRTADSQTSTNYGYTF. In nucleotides, the CDR3 is TGTGCCAGCCCGAGGACGGCCGACAGCCAAACCTCTACTAACTATGGCTACACCTTC.

The V gene is TRBV11-2, the J gene TRBJ2-1; 8 bases are a match to TRBD2. CDR3 length equals 16 residues. V dropped 4 bases and J dropped 5; count of bases not matched to a gene: 10. Germline-derived CDR1 and CDR2 are SGHAT and FQNNGV. CDR3 coding DNA: TGTGCCAGCAGCTCTTTGCCGGGACTAGAAAACAATGAGCAGTTCTTC. This translates into CASSSLPGLENNEQFF.

This chain links TRBV13 with TRBJ1-1; 8 nucleotides align to TRBD1. The CDR3 totals 14 residues. V lost 3 bases and J lost 6; bases outside the gene matches: 6. Germline CDR1 and CDR2: PRHDT and FYEKMQ (reference sequence). CDR3 sequence (DNA): TGTGCCAGCAGCTTCCCTTACAGGGGGGCTGAAGCTTTCTTT. Protein: CASSFPYRGAEAFF.

In its sample, this clone was seen once. The rearrangement joins TRBV27 to TRBJ2-7; 7 bases are a match to TRBD1. The CDR3 is made up of 16 amino acids. V lost 4 bases and J lost 3; bases outside the gene matches: 12. Germline V CDR1 and CDR2: MNHEY, SMNVEV (reference sequence). The CDR3 region is CASSSSPGTALYEQYF. DNA for the CDR3: TGTGCCAGCAGTTCCTCACCCGGGACAGCACTCTACGAGCAGTACTTC.

A word on this clone: Different DNA sequences within this sample yield the same CDR3. The chain carries TRBV9 and TRBJ2-3; D remains unclear. Germline values: CDR1 SGDLS, CDR2 YYNGEE. This CDR3 region has 14 residues. V was cut by 4 bases and J by 0 bases, with 9 bases left in between. The CDR3 region has the DNA TGTGCCAGCAGCCTTGGCGGAAGCACAGATACGCAGTATTTT. This encodes CASSLGGSTDTQYF.

This clone was observed a single time. The V call is TRBV7-6, the J call TRBJ2-3; D is perhaps TRBD1 (7 bases). CDR1 SGHVS and CDR2 FNYEAQ come from the germline V gene. V lost 4 bases to trimming and J lost 1 base, with 24 bases between them. CDR3 length: 19 residues. Here the CDR3 reads CASSSLGGGDVLGTDTQYF. For the CDR3, the DNA is TGTGCCAGCAGCTCCCTAGGAGGGGGCGATGTGTTGGGCACAGATACGCAGTATTTT.